This T cell receptor (beta chain) was profiled in a study of OX40 agonist ivuxolimab in advanced cancers. Here immunoSEQ multiplex PCR was the method, and the copy in TCRdb shows in-frame clones only, minus some. The sample includes 100,000 to 110,000 clones, around nine tenths of them seen just once. The V gene's germline CDR1 is SGHRS and CDR2 YFSETQ. This CDR3 is 15 amino acids long. The ends were cut back, 0 bases at V and 5 bases at J, with 9 bases in the middle. The clonotype was recovered from an adult with an advanced solid tumor such as melanoma, head and neck, liver or kidney cancer. This chain joins TRBV5-1 and TRBJ1-6; no definite D call. The sequences come from CD4+ or CD8+ T cells sorted from blood, collected in a trial of the OX40 agonist ivuxolimab. The CDR3 DNA sequence: TGCGCCAGCAGCTTGGAACTCGGGGATAATTCACCCCTCCACTTT. Translated: CASSLELGDNSPLHF.